One sample yielded the 18 T cell receptor beta chains listed below, sequenced in a study of cytomegalovirus exposure and HLA in healthy donors (dated by TCRdb to the late 2010s). The method was the immunoSEQ multiplex PCR assay. A mixture of 60 forward primers for TCR Vbeta segments and 13 reverse primers for TCR Jbeta segments was used in the multiplex PCR. TCRdb mirrors the immuneACCESS table, restricted to in-frame sequences. Some clones are absent from its copies; in checked studies, under half trace to an unresolved V gene, and the reason for the others is unknown. The sample data list around 99,000 clones, and 74% of these were observed just once. The ten biggest clones cover 11% to 15% of the sample. Sequencing was done on a sample of PBMCs. These receptors originate from a woman aged 40 to 49 in good health and CMV-seropositive.

The rearrangement joins TRBV23-1 to TRBJ1-2, with 9 bases identical to TRBD1. TRBV23-1 is an open reading frame, and its role is uncertain. This CDR3 contains 16 residues. The junction had 14 bases not matched to a gene; V was cut back by 5 bases and J by 7 bases. The CDR3 DNA sequence: TGCGCCAGCAGTAGCCCCCGGGGAGGACAGGGGTTTGGCTACACCTTC. Residues: CASSSPRGGQGFGYTF.

This clone has more than one count but fewer than ten. The chain combines TRBV5-4 with TRBJ2-7; 9 bases are a match to TRBD1. Trimming removed 3 bases from V and 5 bases from J; junction bases left unmatched: 9. The germline CDR1 and CDR2 sequences are SGHNT and YYREEE (reference sequence). CDR3 length: 15 amino acids. The CDR3 nucleotides read TGTGCCAGCAGCTCAGGACAGGGGAAGGTAGACGAGCAGTACTTC. Amino acid sequence: CASSSGQGKVDEQYF.

There are a few counts of this clone. The chain combines TRBV19 with TRBJ1-1; no firm D call. The CDR3 is 14 amino acids. V gave up 5 bases and J gave up 5 bases, with 15 bases separating them. CDR1 is LNHDA, CDR2 SQIVND, per germline (reference sequence). CDR3 DNA: TGTGCCAGTAGTGTTTCCAGAACGGGAACTGAAGCTTTCTTT. It specifies CASSVSRTGTEAFF.

This clone was recorded only once. The chain employs TRBV30 and TRBJ2-7, with D tentatively TRBD1 (6 bases). The germline gives CDR1 GTSNPN, CDR2 SVGIG (reference sequence). Trimming removed 4 bases at V and 12 bases at J, with 25 bases between. The CDR3 spans 14 residues. This CDR3 reads CAWMGTGTSTNGYF. Here the CDR3 DNA reads TGTGCCTGGATGGGCACAGGGACATCTACGAATGGGTACTTC.

This chain links TRBV18 with TRBJ1-2; TRBD1 is a possible D gene (6 bases). This CDR3 spans 11 amino acids. Germline CDR1 is KGHSH and CDR2 is LQKENI. V was cut by 4 bases and J by 7 bases, with 7 bases left in between. In DNA form, the CDR3 reads TGTGCCAGCTCACTAGGGGGTGGCTACACCTTC. Protein sequence: CASSLGGGYTF.

The chain couples TRBV5-1 to TRBJ1-4; D not resolved. Trimming removed 4 bases from V and 8 bases from J, with 12 bases in between. The CDR3 extends over 13 amino acids. Germline assignment: CDR1 SGHRS and CDR2 YFSETQ. CDR3 loop: CASSQFNSEKLFF. CDR3 in DNA: TGCGCCAGCAGCCAGTTCAATTCGGAAAAACTGTTTTTT.

The V call is TRBV5-1, the J call TRBJ2-3; 12 bases map to TRBD2. Losses at the gene ends were 4 bases for V and 0 bases for J; bases not matched to a gene: 3. The CDR3 loop spans 16 amino acids. Germline CDR1 SGHRS, CDR2 YFSETQ. The CDR3 DNA reads as TGCGCCAGCAGCGTGACTAGCGGGGGCAGCACAGATACGCAGTATTTT. Translating it yields CASSVTSGGSTDTQYF.

The genes are TRBV25-1 and TRBJ1-1, with 10 bases fitting TRBD1. V trimming: 6 bases; J trimming: 5 bases; junction bases outside the gene matches: 6. The CDR3 covers 14 residues. In germline, CDR1 is MGHDK, CDR2 SYGVNS. The CDR3 reads CASRRTGGRTEAFF. CDR3 nucleotide sequence: TGTGCCAGCAGGAGGACAGGGGGTCGTACTGAAGCTTTCTTT.

This chain joins TRBV6-5 and TRBJ1-2; 7 positions match TRBD1. V was clipped by 2 bases and J by 4 bases; unmatched bases: 10. Germline V gives CDR1 MNHEY, CDR2 SVGAGI. The CDR3 length is 16 residues. CDR3 DNA: TGTGCCAGCAGTTACATACTAGACAGGGTGGGCTATGGCTACACCTTC. This codes for CASSYILDRVGYGYTF.

This clone was seen once. The chain uses TRBV5-3 and TRBJ1-5; D might be TRBD1 (5 bases). TRBV5-3 is an open reading frame whose function is uncertain. The ends were cut back, 0 bases at V and 4 bases at J, with 23 bases in the middle. This CDR3 spans 19 amino acids. In nucleotides, the CDR3 is TGTGCCAGAAGCTTGGCAAGTGCGGGGCACTACTACCTTAATCAGCCCCAGCATTTT. Amino acid sequence: CARSLASAGHYYLNQPQHF.

This chain joins TRBV29-1 and TRBJ1-1; D is ambiguous. The CDR3 spans 14 residues. V lost 6 bases to trimming and J lost 8 bases, with 22 bases between them. Germline CDR1 SQVTM, CDR2 ANQGSEA. Written as DNA, the CDR3 is TGCAGCGTCGTCCTCGTGGTCAGGTTCGAAGAAGCTTTCTTT. This gives the protein CSVVLVVRFEEAFF. The variable domain in full, with the rest retrieved from reference TRBV29-1 and TRBJ1-1, is SAVISQKPSRDICQRGTSLTIQCQVDSQVTMMFWYRQQPGQSLTLIATANQGSEATYESGFVIDKFPISRPNLTFSTLTVSNMSPEDSSIYLCSVVLVVRFEEAFFGQGTRLTVV.

J is TRBJ1-2 and V is TRBV29-1; D may be TRBD1 (6 bases). The V gene's germline CDR1 is SQVTM and CDR2 ANQGSEA. CDR3 length equals 11 residues. CDR3 residues: CATGSNYGYTF. Here the CDR3 DNA reads TGCGCTACAGGGAGCAACTATGGCTACACCTTC.

The chain recombines TRBV7-2 with TRBJ2-5, with 9 bases aligning to TRBD2. CDR3 length: 16 residues. J was trimmed by 4 bases and V by 4 bases; bases with no gene match: 10. Germline V gene lookup returns CDR1 SGHTA and CDR2 FQGNSA. The chain's CDR3 is CASSSRQRGAGETQYF. CDR3 nucleotides: TGTGCCAGCAGCTCCCGCCAGCGGGGGGCGGGAGAGACCCAGTACTTC.

V and J are TRBV6-6 and TRBJ1-4; D perhaps matches TRBD1 (6 bases). The V end lost 8 bases, the J end lost 6 bases, and 13 bases lay between the germline ends. The CDR3 spans 13 residues. Germline CDR1 MNHNY, CDR2 SVGAGI (reference sequence). The CDR3 DNA follows: TGTGCCAGCCGTGGCCACAGGGATGAAAAACTGTTTTTT. Translation gives CASRGHRDEKLFF.

A note on this clone: One junction end disagrees with the germline gene, perhaps due to a read error. The rearrangement links TRBV30 to TRBJ2-1; D is undetermined. CDR3 length: 14 residues. CDR1 GTSNPN and CDR2 SVGIG come from the germline V gene (reference sequence). DNA of the CDR3: TGTGCCTGGAGTGCGGGTTTGCCCTATAATGAGCAGTTCTTC. It translates to CAWSAGLPYNEQFF.

This clone occurred a few times. V gene TRBV29-1 combines with J gene TRBJ2-5, with TRBD2 matching over 8 bases. Germline CDR1 and CDR2: SQVTM and ANQGSEA. The junction had 4 bases not matched to a gene; V was cut back by 0 bases and J by 4 bases. The CDR3 has 14 amino acids. The CDR3 region is CSVEDYGGGETQYF. CDR3 nucleotides: TGCAGCGTTGAAGATTACGGGGGGGGAGAGACCCAGTACTTC.

J is TRBJ2-7 and V is TRBV30, with no clear D. Germline V CDR1 and CDR2: GTSNPN, SVGIG (reference sequence). V shed 1 base and J shed 2 bases, with 3 bases lying between them. The CDR3 contains 11 residues. CDR3 sequence reads: CAWSAAYEQYF. The CDR3 nucleotides are TGTGCCTGGAGTGCAGCCTACGAGCAGTACTTC.

V gene TRBV19 combines with J gene TRBJ1-5; 9 positions agree with TRBD1. V gave up 7 bases and J gave up 6 bases; unmatched junction bases: 10. CDR1 is LNHDA and CDR2 is SQIVND in the germline V gene (reference sequence). This CDR3 comprises 15 residues. CDR3 in amino acids: CASNSQGAPGQPQHF. The DNA for the CDR3 is TGTGCCAGTAACTCACAGGGGGCCCCAGGTCAGCCCCAGCATTTT.